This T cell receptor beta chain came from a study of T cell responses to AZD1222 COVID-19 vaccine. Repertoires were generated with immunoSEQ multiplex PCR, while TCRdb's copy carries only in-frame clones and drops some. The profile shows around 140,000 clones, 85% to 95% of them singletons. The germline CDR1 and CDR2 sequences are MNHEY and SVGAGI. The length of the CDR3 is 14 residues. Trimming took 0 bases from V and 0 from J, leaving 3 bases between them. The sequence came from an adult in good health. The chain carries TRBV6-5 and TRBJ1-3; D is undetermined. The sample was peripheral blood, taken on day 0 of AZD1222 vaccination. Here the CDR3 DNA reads TGTGCCAGCAGTTACTCCAACTCTGGAAACACCATATATTTT. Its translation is CASSYSNSGNTIYF.